Following are 14 T cell receptor beta chains from one sample sequenced in a study of OX40 agonist ivuxolimab in advanced cancers. Libraries were prepared by immunoSEQ multiplex PCR; TCRdb keeps only in-frame clonotypes and omits some of them. The table includes 65,000 to 95,000 clones, around 90% detected once. Specimen: CD4+ or CD8+ T cells sorted from blood, collected in a trial of the OX40 agonist ivuxolimab. The source is an adult with an advanced solid tumor such as melanoma, head and neck, liver or kidney cancer.

The count of this clone is one. The chain couples TRBV10-2 to TRBJ1-1; D perhaps matches TRBD1 (6 bases). This CDR3 contains 14 residues. With 6 bases removed from V and 3 bases from J, the gap between germline ends came to 14 bases. Germline V gene data show CDR1 as WSHSY and CDR2 as SAAADI. CDR3 nucleotides: TGCGCCAGCAGCCAAACAGGGATTGACACTGAAGCTTTCTTT. This sequence encodes CASSQTGIDTEAFF.

This chain links TRBV30 with TRBJ1-5, with a tentative D call TRBD1 (5 bases). CDR3 length equals 13 residues. Trimming took 2 bases from V and 7 from J, leaving 12 bases between them. Germline V CDR1 and CDR2: GTSNPN, SVGIG (reference sequence). The CDR3 DNA sequence: TGTGCCTGGAGTCTGGAGGGGAGGCAGCCCCAGCATTTT. This encodes CAWSLEGRQPQHF.

The rearrangement uses TRBV28 and TRBJ2-7, with D perhaps TRBD2 (6 bases). V dropped 6 bases and J dropped 0 bases, with 15 bases sitting between them. This CDR3 contains 15 residues. CDR1 and CDR2 (germline): MDHEN, SYDVKM. The CDR3 here is CASSSLRGNSYEQYF. CDR3 bases: TGTGCCAGCAGCTCCCTTCGCGGGAACTCCTACGAGCAGTACTTC.

The V and J genes are TRBV19 and TRBJ2-7, with D perhaps matching TRBD1 (5 bases). The CDR3 is made up of 14 amino acids. V lost 2 bases, J lost 6 bases, and 14 bases lay in between. Per the germline V gene, CDR1 is LNHDA and CDR2 is SQIVND (reference sequence). As DNA, the CDR3 is TGTGCCAGTAGTATACGGCAGGGAAAGGGCGAGCAGTACTTC. This sequence encodes CASSIRQGKGEQYF.

The chain is built from TRBV2 and TRBJ2-2; D assignment may be TRBD1 or TRBD2 (5 bases each). The CDR3 is 16 residues long. V was clipped by 6 bases and J by 0 bases, with 14 bases between them. Germline CDR1 reads SNHLY; CDR2 reads FYNNEI. The CDR3 reads CASSLMGPPNTGELFF. The CDR3 nucleotides are TGTGCCAGCAGCCTCATGGGACCGCCGAACACCGGGGAGCTGTTTTTT. Using reference TRBV2 and TRBJ2-2 for the parts outside the CDR3, the full variable domain is EPEVTQTPSHQVTQMGQEVILRCVPISNHLYFYWYRQILGQKVEFLVSFYNNEISEKSEIFDDQFSVERPDGSNFTLKIRSTKLEDSAMYFCASSLMGPPNTGELFFGEGSRLTVL.

The chain links TRBV2 to TRBJ2-2; 7 bases align to TRBD1. CDR3 length: 15 residues. The junction had 8 bases not matched to a gene; V was cut back by 4 bases and J by 6 bases. CDR1 is SNHLY, CDR2 FYNNEI, per germline. CDR3 nucleotide sequence: TGTGCCAGCAGTGGGGCCAGGGGGTTCGCCGGGGAGCTGTTTTTT. As protein: CASSGARGFAGELFF.

The V call is TRBV7-2, the J call TRBJ2-3; the D is unclear. The CDR3 loop spans 14 amino acids. Germline values: CDR1 SGHTA, CDR2 FQGNSA. V was trimmed by 0 bases and J by 7 bases, leaving 11 bases between them. For the CDR3, the DNA is TGTGCCAGCAGCTTAGCGGGCCCAGGAAATACGCAGTATTTT. Protein sequence: CASSLAGPGNTQYF.

This rearrangement joins TRBV7-3 to TRBJ2-2; D possibly uses TRBD1 or TRBD2 (5 bases each). The ends were cut back, 2 bases at V and 6 bases at J, with 7 bases in the middle. The CDR3 runs to 13 residues. From germline, CDR1 is SGHTA and CDR2 FQGTGA. CDR3 sequence reads: CASSLEGSGELFF. The CDR3 DNA follows: TGTGCCAGCAGCTTAGAGGGGTCCGGGGAGCTGTTTTTT.

The chain combines TRBV7-9 with TRBJ2-4; 9 nucleotides align to TRBD2. Germline-derived CDR1 and CDR2 are SEHNR and FQNEAQ (reference sequence). There are 13 residues in the CDR3. Trimming removed 4 bases from V and 8 bases from J; junction bases left unmatched: 3. Here the CDR3 reads CASSSRTSDIQYF. CDR3 nucleotides: TGTGCCAGCAGCTCCCGGACTAGCGACATTCAGTACTTC.

The rearrangement uses TRBV7-9 and TRBJ1-1; the D gene is possibly TRBD1 (5 bases). V lost 1 base to trimming and J lost 8 bases, with 5 bases between them. CDR3 length: 11 amino acids. Germline loops: CDR1 SEHNR, CDR2 FQNEAQ (reference sequence). CDR3 DNA: TGTGCCAGCAGCTTAGAGGGGGAAGCTTTCTTT. Protein: CASSLEGEAFF.

This chain uses TRBV27 with TRBJ1-2, with 9 bases matching TRBD1. The ends lost 1 base at V and 4 bases at J; junction bases unmatched: 10. CDR1 MNHEY and CDR2 SMNVEV come from the germline V gene (reference sequence). The CDR3 covers 17 residues. The CDR3 is CASSLWGQGTTAYGYTF. CDR3 nucleotide sequence: TGTGCCAGCAGTTTATGGGGACAGGGTACGACGGCCTATGGCTACACCTTC.

This clone was picked up one time. V and J are TRBV5-1 and TRBJ2-7; the D is unclear. The CDR3 is 13 amino acids. Germline V gives CDR1 SGHRS, CDR2 YFSETQ. V lost 2 bases and J lost 7, with 13 bases in between. CDR3 loop: CASSFSVKGEQYF. CDR3 in DNA: TGCGCCAGCAGCTTCTCAGTTAAGGGAGAGCAGTACTTC.

The chain links TRBV19 to TRBJ2-2; D is unclear. CDR1 and CDR2 from the germline V gene are LNHDA and SQIVND (reference sequence). This CDR3 has 17 amino acids. V dropped 6 bases and J dropped 4 bases, with 21 bases sitting between them. The CDR3, as DNA: TGTGCCAGTAGCCGAGGCGACCCCGGGCGGACCACCGGGGAGCTGTTTTTT. Protein: CASSRGDPGRTTGELFF.

This clone was picked up a small number of times. The V and J genes are TRBV28 and TRBJ1-2; D is perhaps TRBD1 (6 bases). The V and J ends lost 7 bases and 5 bases respectively, with 17 bases between them. Germline assignment: CDR1 MDHEN and CDR2 SYDVKM. The CDR3 runs to 14 residues. The CDR3 region is CASTHGGGAYGYTF. The CDR3 DNA reads TGTGCCAGCACCCACGGGGGGGGCGCGTATGGCTACACCTTC.